The entry that follows covers one T cell receptor (beta chain) sequence. Its antigen remains unidentified. The sample holds no much larger clone one base away, and base qualities are not on file. TCR CDR3 regions were amplified from genomic DNA by multiplex PCR using the deep immunoSEQ assay. Extracted genomic DNA from each cell subset was spread evenly across all wells of several immunoSEQ 96-well plates, with each plate serving as a replicate. For sorted subsets, each replicate PCR was loaded with 200 ng genomic DNA, equivalent to 25,000 to 35,000 T cell genomes. The purified libraries were quantified using a Qubit 3.0 fluorometer, sized with a Bioanalyzer 2100, and then quantified again using the KAPA Library Quantification kit. A separate single-read 150-cycle Illumina NextSeq 550 flow cell was used to sequence each immunoSEQ 96-well plate. On the authors' methods: Because the immunoSEQ output held only junctional sequences and lacked quality scores, the filtering could not match the filtering applied to full-length reads. Sequences were annotated with PyIR, a Python wrapper for IgBLAST v1.9, using IMGT germline references to assign V/J genes and CDR3. Any read was removed if the V/J assignment was weak (E-value above 1e-6), the CDR3 was missing, or the read contained stop codons, out-of-frame junctions, or ambiguous translated residues. V3J clonotypes were defined as sequences sharing an identical inferred V gene, J gene, and CDR3 amino acid sequence. The percentage overlap between two repertoires was calculated by dividing the number of shared unique clonotypes by the size of the smaller repertoire. Richness of each repertoire was evaluated using RTK rarefaction, the Chao1 estimator, and Recon v2.1 estimates of unobserved clonotypes. Generation probabilities were computed with OLGA for all TCRbeta clonotypes obtained by the gDNA method from four donors. The immuneACCESS repertoire file appears here via TCRdb, limited to in-frame rearrangements. These files lack a portion of the clones; in checked studies, under half of the deficit traces to unresolved V genes, and the cause of the others is not known. That table supplies the V and J calls and clone size; D and trimming were determined from the DNA. This sample gives around 2.1 million clones in total; 90% to 95% of them show up just once. Together, the top ten hold around 1.7% of the sample.

These data originate in a study of shared clonotypes between healthy human individuals (dated by TCRdb to 2019 to 2021). About the investigation overall: The cohort included a few men and a couple of women between 18 and 49 years of age. For each donor, CD4 naive and CD4 memory were each run on three plates, CD8 naive on two plates, and CD8 memory on one plate. Different laboratories and diverse techniques were used to prepare libraries and sequence TCR repertoires, to increase sequencing depth and limit assay-specific biases. Per donor, leukapheresis produced somewhere between about 0.9 and 10 billion PBMCs. The study deeply sequenced blood TCR repertoires of about 5 healthy adults to estimate repertoire size and the extent of clonotype sharing between individuals. Beyond this particular receptor, the publication reports: Even with the large sequencing depth, rarefaction of the sorted-subset datasets indicated that sequencing was incomplete. Approximately 4.8% of naive CD4, 3.5% of naive CD8, roughly 2.5% of memory CD4, and 0.4% of memory CD8 clonotypes were shared across several donors. Compared with non-shared clonotypes, clonotypes shared by all four sorted-subset donors had higher generation probabilities. Sampling was restricted to blood, and TCR repertoires in tissue are likely to differ from TCR repertoires in blood. The small number of donors limited the genetic and exposure-history diversity represented. Naive subsets generally had larger estimated clonotype richness than memory subsets. Pairwise subsampling indicated that sequencing depth was expected to affect the degree of clonotype sharing among donors.

CD8 naive samples consisted of CD45RO-negative cells that were positively selected for CCR7, yielding a CD45RA+CCR7+ population without TemRA cells. The donors were healthy, HIV-negative adults with no recently reported acute infections or vaccinations. All donors were Caucasian adults living in Nashville, Tennessee, USA. Blood was obtained by leukapheresis, after which PBMCs were separated by Ficoll-Histopaque density gradient centrifugation and cryopreserved in liquid nitrogen vapor phase. Purity and quantity of every magnetically sorted T cell population were checked by analytical flow cytometry. Genomic DNA was isolated from each sorted fraction and quantified by UV absorbance on a Nanodrop 2000c. The CDR3 sequence holds 15 residues, the cysteine and phenylalanine included. Here the CDR3 DNA is all that survives: 45 bases in frame from base 1. Compared with germline, V lacks 5 bases and J lacks 4 bases; bases without a gene match: 7. The germline V gene sets CDR1 to SGHTA and CDR2 to FQGTGA.

Sequences were obtained from naive CD8+ T cells from PBMCs. The cell subset or site label of this sample denotes: CD45RA+CCR7+. The sequence was obtained from a man aged 18 to 30 in good health. Some clones in this sample may be carry-over from other donors' samples. Rearrangement joined TRBV7-3 to TRBJ2-3, and 9 junctional nucleotides match TRBD2. The DNA sequence follows: TGTGCCAGCAGCGATAGCGGGAGAGTCTCAGATACGCAGTATTTT. Its translation is CASSDSGRVSDTQYF. Extended through the reference TRBV7-3 and TRBJ2-3 proteins, this CDR3 yields the full variable domain: GAGVSQTPSNKVTEKGKYVELRCDPISGHTALYWYRQSLGQGPEFLIYFQGTGAADDSGLPNDRFFAVRPEGSVSTLKIQRTERGDSAVYLCASSDSGRVSDTQYFGPGTRLTVL.